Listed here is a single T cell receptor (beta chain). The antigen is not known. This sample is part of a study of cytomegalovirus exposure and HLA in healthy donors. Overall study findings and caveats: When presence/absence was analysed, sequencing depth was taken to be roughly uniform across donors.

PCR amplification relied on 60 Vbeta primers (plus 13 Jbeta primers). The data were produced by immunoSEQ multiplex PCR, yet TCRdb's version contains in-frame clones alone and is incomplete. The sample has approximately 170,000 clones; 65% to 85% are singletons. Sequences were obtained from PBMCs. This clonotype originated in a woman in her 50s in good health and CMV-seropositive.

Here the CDR3 DNA reads TGTGCCAGCAGCCCGAGGGGACTAGCGGGAGATCAGCAGTACTTC. Residues: CASSPRGLAGDQQYF. The chain combines TRBV7-3 with TRBJ2-7; 14 positions agree with TRBD2. The germline gives CDR1 SGHTA, CDR2 FQGTGA. V was pared by 5 bases and J by 8 bases, with 8 bases of the junction left unmatched. The CDR3 length is 15 residues.